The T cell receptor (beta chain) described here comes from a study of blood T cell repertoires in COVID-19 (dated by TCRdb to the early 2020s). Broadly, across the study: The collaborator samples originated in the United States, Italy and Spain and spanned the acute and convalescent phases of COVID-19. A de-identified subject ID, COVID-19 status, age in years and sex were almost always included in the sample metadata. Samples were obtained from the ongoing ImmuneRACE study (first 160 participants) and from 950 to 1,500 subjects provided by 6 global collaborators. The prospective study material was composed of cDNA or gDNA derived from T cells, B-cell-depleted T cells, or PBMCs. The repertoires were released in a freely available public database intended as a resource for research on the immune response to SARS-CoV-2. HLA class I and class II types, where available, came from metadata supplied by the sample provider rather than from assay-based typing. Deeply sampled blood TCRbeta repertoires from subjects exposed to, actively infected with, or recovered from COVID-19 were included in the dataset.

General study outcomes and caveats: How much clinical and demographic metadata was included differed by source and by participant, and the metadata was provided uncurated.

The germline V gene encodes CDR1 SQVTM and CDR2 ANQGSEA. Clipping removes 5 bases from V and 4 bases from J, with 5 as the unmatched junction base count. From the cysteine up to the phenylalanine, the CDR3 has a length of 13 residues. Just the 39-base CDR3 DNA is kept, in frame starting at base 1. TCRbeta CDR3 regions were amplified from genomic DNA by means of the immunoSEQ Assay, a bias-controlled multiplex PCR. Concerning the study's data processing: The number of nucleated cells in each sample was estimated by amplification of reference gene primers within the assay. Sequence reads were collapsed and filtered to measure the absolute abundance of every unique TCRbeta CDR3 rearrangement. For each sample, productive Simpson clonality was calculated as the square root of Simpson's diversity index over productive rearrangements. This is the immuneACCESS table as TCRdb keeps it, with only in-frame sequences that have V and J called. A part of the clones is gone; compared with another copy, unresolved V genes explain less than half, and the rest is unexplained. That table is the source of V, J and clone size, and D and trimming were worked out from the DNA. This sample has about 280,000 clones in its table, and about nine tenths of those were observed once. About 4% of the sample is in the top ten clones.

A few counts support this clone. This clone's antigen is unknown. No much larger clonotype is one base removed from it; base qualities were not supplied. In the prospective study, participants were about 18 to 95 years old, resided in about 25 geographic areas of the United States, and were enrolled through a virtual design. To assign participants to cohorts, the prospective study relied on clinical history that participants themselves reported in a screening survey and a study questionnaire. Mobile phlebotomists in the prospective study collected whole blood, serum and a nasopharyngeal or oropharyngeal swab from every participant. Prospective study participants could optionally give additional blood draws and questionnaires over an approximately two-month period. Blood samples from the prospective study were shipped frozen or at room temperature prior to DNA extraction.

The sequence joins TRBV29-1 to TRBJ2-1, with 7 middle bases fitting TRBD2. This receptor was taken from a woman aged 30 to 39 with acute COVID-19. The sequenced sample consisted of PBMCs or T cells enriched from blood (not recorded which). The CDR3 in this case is CSVRVAGYNEQFF. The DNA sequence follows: TGCAGCGTTCGGGTAGCGGGTTACAATGAGCAGTTCTTC.